Below, 18 T cell receptor beta chains from the same sample are listed, as sequenced in a study of identical twins. MiXCR, run by TCRdb on the 5' RACE reads, gives a single entry per CDR3 protein. This sample has 350,000 to 450,000 distinct CDR3 sequences, with 15% to 20% found just once. Material: naive T cells sorted from blood. These receptors all stem from a man over 45 in good health.

Ten or more counts support this clonotype. V usage is TRBV7-2 and J usage is TRBJ2-7; 8 nucleotides match TRBD2. The CDR3 contains 15 residues. CDR1 is SGHTA and CDR2 is FQGNSA in the germline V gene. V shed 7 bases, J shed 2 bases, and the junction held 10 bases outside the gene matches. Written as DNA, the CDR3 is TGTGCCAGCACCCCCCAAGCGGGGGTCACCTACGAGCAGTACTTC. The encoded protein is CASTPQAGVTYEQYF. Complete variable domain (other parts from reference TRBV7-2 and TRBJ2-7): GAGVSQSPSNKVTEKGKDVELRCDPISGHTALYWYRQSLGQGLEFLIYFQGNSAPDKSGLPSDRFSAERTGGSVSTLTIQRTQQEDSAVYLCASTPQAGVTYEQYFGPGTRLTVT.

The rearrangement uses TRBV9 and TRBJ1-2; the D is unclear. V lost 0 bases, J lost 0 bases, and 6 bases lay in between. This CDR3 spans 14 amino acids. CDR1 is SGDLS and CDR2 is YYNGEE in the germline V gene. This CDR3 is CASSVGDTNYGYTF. The CDR3 DNA sequence: TGTGCCAGCAGCGTAGGGGATACTAACTATGGCTACACCTTC.

Ten or more counts support this clonotype. CDR3 amino acids: CAISSPSSYEQYF. The CDR3 DNA sequence: TGTGCCATCAGTTCCCCTTCCTCCTACGAGCAGTACTTC. The chain links TRBV10-3 to TRBJ2-7, with D uncertain. This CDR3 has 13 residues. Germline CDR1 and CDR2: ENHRY and SYGVKD. The V end was cut by 5 bases, the J end by 0 bases, with 8 bases between.

The chain uses TRBV10-3 and TRBJ2-2; 8 bases line up with TRBD2. Germline assignment: CDR1 ENHRY and CDR2 SYGVKD. The V and J ends lost 1 base and 0 bases, in that order; junction bases with no gene match: 7. There are 18 residues in the CDR3. CDR3 residues: CAISELVAGLANTGELFF. The CDR3 DNA reads as TGTGCCATCAGTGAGTTGGTAGCGGGGCTAGCGAACACCGGGGAGCTGTTTTTT.

The table lists this clonotype with many counts. The V and J genes are TRBV7-2 and TRBJ2-1; D ambiguous. Germline V gene sequence: CDR1 SGHTA, CDR2 FQGNSA. The CDR3 is made up of 13 amino acids. The germline V and J ends were trimmed by 3 bases and 10 bases, with 13 bases remaining between them. CDR3 sequence reads: CASSFLGGGEQFF. The CDR3, as DNA: TGTGCCAGCAGCTTCCTGGGTGGCGGCGAGCAGTTCTTC.

This clonotype occurred a few times. The chain recombines TRBV4-2 with TRBJ2-1, with 10 bases matching TRBD2. V dropped 3 bases and J dropped 4; count of bases not matched to a gene: 6. The CDR3 runs 16 residues. The germline V gene encodes CDR1 LGHNA and CDR2 YNFKEQ. The CDR3 region has the DNA TGTGCCAGCAGCCAGGAGACTAGCGGGCAGTACAATGAGCAGTTCTTC. It codes for CASSQETSGQYNEQFF.

The chain combines TRBV7-9 with TRBJ1-5; D unresolved. This CDR3 region has 13 residues. The germline gives CDR1 SEHNR, CDR2 FQNEAQ (reference sequence). The V and J ends lost 2 bases and 7 bases respectively, with 9 bases between them. The CDR3: CASSLRAGQPQHF. CDR3 nucleotides: TGTGCCAGCAGCTTACGGGCGGGCCAGCCCCAGCATTTT.

This clonotype showed up just a few times. The gene calls are TRBV5-1 and TRBJ2-3, with 8 positions matching TRBD2. Per the germline V gene, CDR1 is SGHRS and CDR2 is YFSETQ. This CDR3 is built from 17 residues. J gave up 2 bases and V 0 bases, and 8 bases lay outside the gene matches. Written as DNA, the CDR3 is TGCGCCAGCAGCTTGGCCCCGAGCGGGGGACTCACAGATACGCAGTATTTT. Its translation: CASSLAPSGGLTDTQYF. The variable domain in full, with the rest retrieved from reference TRBV5-1 and TRBJ2-3, is KAGVTQTPRYLIKTRGQQVTLSCSPISGHRSVSWYQQTPGQGLQFLFEYFSETQRNKGNFPGRFSGRQFSNSRSEMNVSTLELGDSALYLCASSLAPSGGLTDTQYFGPGTRLTVL.

The V call is TRBV15, the J call TRBJ1-5, with 7 positions matching TRBD1. Germline-derived CDR1 and CDR2 are LNHNV and YYDKDF (reference sequence). The CDR3 has 15 residues. J lost 2 bases, V lost 4 bases, and 5 bases had no gene match. As DNA, the CDR3 is TGTGCCACCAGCACTATTACAGGGGGCAATCAGCCCCAGCATTTT. Encoded protein: CATSTITGGNQPQHF.

In this sample, this clonotype turned up a few times. This chain joins TRBV12-3 or TRBV12-4 and TRBJ2-7; 10 bases map to TRBD1. This CDR3 is 15 amino acids long. V trimming: 4 bases; J trimming: 5 bases; junction bases outside the gene matches: 8. The CDR3 loop is CASSSHRDRGNEQYF. In nucleotides, the CDR3 is TGTGCCAGCAGTTCCCACCGGGACAGGGGCAACGAGCAGTACTTC.

This clonotype has ten or more counts. V is TRBV5-5 and J is TRBJ1-1; D gene uncertain. This CDR3 is 15 amino acids long. Trimming cost V 0 bases and J 0 bases, with 9 bases left between them. Germline V gives CDR1 SGHKS, CDR2 YYEKEE (reference sequence). CDR3 bases: TGTGCCAGCAGCTTGGCAGGAATCATGAACACTGAAGCTTTCTTT. Amino acids: CASSLAGIMNTEAFF.

This clonotype was detected a few times. J is TRBJ1-2 and V is TRBV9; tentative D call: TRBD1 (5 bases). This CDR3 has 13 amino acids. Germline CDR1 is SGDLS and CDR2 is YYNGEE. V shed 0 bases and J shed 2 bases, with 5 bases lying between them. CDR3 loop: CASSVGQNYGYTF. The CDR3 bases are TGTGCCAGCAGCGTAGGACAGAACTATGGCTACACCTTC.

The table lists this clonotype with many counts. This chain joins TRBV20-1 and TRBJ2-5; TRBD2 matches 10 bases. Per the germline V gene, CDR1 is DFQATT and CDR2 is SNEGSKA (reference sequence). V dropped 4 bases and J dropped 2; count of bases not matched to a gene: 4. This CDR3 is built from 14 residues. This CDR3 is CSATSGSSQETQYF. CDR3 in DNA: TGCAGTGCTACTAGCGGGAGCTCACAAGAGACCCAGTACTTC.

This clonotype was detected a few times. The genes are TRBV7-9 and TRBJ2-1; TRBD1 matches 7 bases. From germline, CDR1 is SEHNR and CDR2 FQNEAQ (reference sequence). The CDR3 covers 12 residues. V trimming: 6 bases; J trimming: 7 bases; junction bases outside the gene matches: 3. The CDR3 DNA reads TGTGCCAGCAGTCAACAGGGGAATGAGCAGTTCTTC. This gives the protein CASSQQGNEQFF.

This clonotype was picked up a small number of times. The V gene is TRBV5-1, the J gene TRBJ1-1; the D gene is possibly TRBD1 (5 bases). CDR3 length equals 13 residues. V was pared by 4 bases and J by 5 bases, with 12 bases between. Germline V gene lookup returns CDR1 SGHRS and CDR2 YFSETQ. CDR3 DNA: TGCGCCAGCAGCACGGGACCGGGAACTGAAGCTTTCTTT. Translation: CASSTGPGTEAFF.

With regard to this clonotype: This may be a read error: a much more frequent sequence differs by one nucleotide. V is TRBV15 and J is TRBJ2-7; possibly TRBD1 for D (5 bases). The DNA end favors TRBJ2-1, so the J call may be wrong. There are 13 residues in the CDR3. The germline V gene encodes CDR1 LNHNV and CDR2 YYDKDF (reference sequence). CDR3 nucleotide sequence: TGTGCCACCAGCAGAGACAGGGCCTACGAGCAGTTCTTC. This codes for CATSRDRAYEQFF.

This clonotype was found a few times. The chain combines TRBV29-1 with TRBJ2-3; D is ambiguous. The CDR3 sequence is 15 residues long. CDR1 and CDR2 (germline): SQVTM, ANQGSEA. With 2 bases removed from V and 0 bases from J, the gap between germline ends came to 12 bases. CDR3 bases: TGCAGCGTTGAATGGGCTAGTTCTAGCACAGATACGCAGTATTTT. Translating it yields CSVEWASSSTDTQYF.

A few counts support this clonotype. The CDR3 loop is CASSQGATATYEQYF. The CDR3 bases are TGCGCCAGCAGCCAAGGGGCGACGGCAACCTACGAGCAGTACTTC. The gene calls are TRBV4-1 and TRBJ2-7; D ambiguous. The CDR3 extends over 15 amino acids. V was cut by 1 base and J by 2 bases, with 12 bases left in between. In germline, CDR1 is MGHRA, CDR2 YSYEKL.